Described below is a single T cell receptor beta chain sequence and its context. The sample belongs to a study of HIV-infected patients and healthy controls. Germline V gene sequence: CDR1 MDHEN, CDR2 SYDVKM. Trimming left V 4 bases short and J 0 bases short, with 9 bases between. The CDR3 sequence is 15 residues long. Around 450 ng RNA was reverse transcribed with alpha and beta constant-region primers. Using multiplexing indices, alpha and beta chain libraries were generated apart by chain-specific third strand synthesis. One entry per CDR3 protein results from TCRdb running MiXCR on the 5' RACE reads. The profile shows 18,000 or so distinct CDR3 sequences, about 9.4% of them singletons. No cell fractionation was done, so the repertoire covers all unsorted peripheral blood T cells.

The sequence came from an adult in good health. Sequencing was carried out using blood. The V and J genes are TRBV28 and TRBJ1-4, with unresolved D. CDR3: CASSSTRSTNEKLFF. In nucleotides, the CDR3 is TGTGCCAGCAGTTCCACACGTTCAACTAATGAAAAACTGTTTTTT.